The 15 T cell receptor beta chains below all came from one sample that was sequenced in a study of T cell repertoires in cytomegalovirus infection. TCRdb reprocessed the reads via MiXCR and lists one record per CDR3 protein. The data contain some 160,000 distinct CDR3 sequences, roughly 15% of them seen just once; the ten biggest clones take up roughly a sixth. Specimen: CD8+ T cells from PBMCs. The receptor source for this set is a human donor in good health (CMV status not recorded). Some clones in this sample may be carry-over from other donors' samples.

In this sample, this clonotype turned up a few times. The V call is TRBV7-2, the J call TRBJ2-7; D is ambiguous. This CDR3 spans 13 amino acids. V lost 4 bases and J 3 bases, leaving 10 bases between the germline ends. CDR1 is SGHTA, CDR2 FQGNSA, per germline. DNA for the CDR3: TGTGCCAGCAGCTCCTTAGGAAGCTACGAGCAGTACTTC. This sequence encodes CASSSLGSYEQYF.

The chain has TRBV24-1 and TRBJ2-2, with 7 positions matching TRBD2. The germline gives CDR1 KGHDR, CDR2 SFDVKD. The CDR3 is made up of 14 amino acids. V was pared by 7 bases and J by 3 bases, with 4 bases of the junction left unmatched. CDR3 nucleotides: TGTGCCACCAGGGGAGGGAGCGACACCGGGGAGCTGTTTTTT. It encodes CATRGGSDTGELFF.

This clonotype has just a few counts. This chain's CDR3 is CASSDRQGAQETQYF. In DNA, the CDR3 is TGTGCCAGCAGCGATCGACAGGGGGCTCAGGAGACCCAGTACTTC. The chain joins TRBV7-9 to TRBJ2-5, with 10 bases fitting TRBD1. Trimming removed 5 bases from V and 5 bases from J; junction bases left unmatched: 8. The germline CDR1 and CDR2 sequences are SEHNR and FQNEAQ (reference sequence). The CDR3 has 15 residues. Supplemented by reference TRBV7-9 and TRBJ2-5, the full variable domain reads DTGVSQNPRHKITKRGQNVTFRCDPISEHNRLYWYRQTLGQGPEFLTYFQNEAQLEKSRLLSDRFSAERPKGSFSTLEIQRTEQGDSAMYLCASSDRQGAQETQYFGPGTRLLVL.

CDR3 nucleotide sequence: TGTGCCTGGACAGGGGGCGCCGGGTCCTACGAGCAGTACTTC. Translated: CAWTGGAGSYEQYF. This rearrangement joins TRBV30 to TRBJ2-7, with 8 bases fitting TRBD1. Germline values: CDR1 GTSNPN, CDR2 SVGIG (reference sequence). Germline trimming cut 4 bases from V and 1 base from J; bases unmatched to any gene: 6. This CDR3 is built from 14 residues.

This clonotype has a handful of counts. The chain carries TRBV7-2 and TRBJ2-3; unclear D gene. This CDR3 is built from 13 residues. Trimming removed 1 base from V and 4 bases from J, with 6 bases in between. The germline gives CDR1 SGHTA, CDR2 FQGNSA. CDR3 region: CASSLGMADTQYF. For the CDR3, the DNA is TGTGCCAGCAGCTTAGGAATGGCAGATACGCAGTATTTT.

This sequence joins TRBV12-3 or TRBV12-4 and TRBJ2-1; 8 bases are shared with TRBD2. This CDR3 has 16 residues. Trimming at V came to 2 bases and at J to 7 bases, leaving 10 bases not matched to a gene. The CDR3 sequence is CASSLSATGGRNEQFF. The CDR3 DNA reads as TGTGCCAGCAGTTTAAGCGCAACGGGGGGGCGGAATGAGCAGTTCTTC.

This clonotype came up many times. The CDR3 bases are TGTGCCAGCAGCCGCGTACTAGCGGGAGCGACAGATACGCAGTATTTT. Translation: CASSRVLAGATDTQYF. J is TRBJ2-3 and V is TRBV7-2; 11 positions agree with TRBD2. The V segment lost 5 bases and the J segment 3 bases; nucleotides outside the gene matches: 7. Germline-derived CDR1 and CDR2 are SGHTA and FQGNSA. There are 16 residues in the CDR3.

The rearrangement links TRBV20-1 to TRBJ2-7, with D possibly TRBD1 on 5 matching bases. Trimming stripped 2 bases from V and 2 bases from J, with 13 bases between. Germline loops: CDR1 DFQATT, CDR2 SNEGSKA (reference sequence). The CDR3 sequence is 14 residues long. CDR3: CSARIVDRAYEQYF. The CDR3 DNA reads TGCAGTGCTAGAATTGTCGACAGAGCCTACGAGCAGTACTTC.

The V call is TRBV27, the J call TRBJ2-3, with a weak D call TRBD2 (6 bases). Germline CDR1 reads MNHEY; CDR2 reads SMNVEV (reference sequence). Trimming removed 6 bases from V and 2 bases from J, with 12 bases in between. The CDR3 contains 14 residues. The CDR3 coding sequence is TGTGCCAGCAGCCCTGGAGGGGCCACAGATACGCAGTATTTT. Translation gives CASSPGGATDTQYF.

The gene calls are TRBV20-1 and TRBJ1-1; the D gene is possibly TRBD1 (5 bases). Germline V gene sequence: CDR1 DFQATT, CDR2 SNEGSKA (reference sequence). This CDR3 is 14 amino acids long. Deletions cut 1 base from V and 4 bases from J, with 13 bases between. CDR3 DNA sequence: TGCAGTGCTAGAGCCTTAGGGGATACCACTGAAGCTTTCTTT. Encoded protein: CSARALGDTTEAFF.

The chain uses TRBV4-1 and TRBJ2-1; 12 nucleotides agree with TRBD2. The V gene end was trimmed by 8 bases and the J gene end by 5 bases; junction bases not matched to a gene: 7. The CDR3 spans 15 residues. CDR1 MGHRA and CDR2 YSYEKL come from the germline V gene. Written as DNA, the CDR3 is TGCGCCAGCGGCCGACTAGCGGGGGACGACAATGAGCAGTTCTTC. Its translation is CASGRLAGDDNEQFF.

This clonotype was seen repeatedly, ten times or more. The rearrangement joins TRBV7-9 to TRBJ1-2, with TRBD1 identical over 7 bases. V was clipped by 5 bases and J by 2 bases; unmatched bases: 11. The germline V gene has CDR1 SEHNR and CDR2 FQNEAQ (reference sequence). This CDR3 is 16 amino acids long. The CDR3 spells CASSGAGTAANYGYTF. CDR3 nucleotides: TGTGCCAGCAGCGGGGCCGGGACAGCAGCAAACTATGGCTACACCTTC.

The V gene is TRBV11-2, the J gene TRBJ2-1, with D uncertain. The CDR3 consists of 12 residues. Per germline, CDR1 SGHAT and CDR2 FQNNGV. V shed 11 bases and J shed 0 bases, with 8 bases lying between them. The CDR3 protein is CAASLSYNEQFF. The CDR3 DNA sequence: TGTGCCGCGAGCCTCTCCTACAATGAGCAGTTCTTC.

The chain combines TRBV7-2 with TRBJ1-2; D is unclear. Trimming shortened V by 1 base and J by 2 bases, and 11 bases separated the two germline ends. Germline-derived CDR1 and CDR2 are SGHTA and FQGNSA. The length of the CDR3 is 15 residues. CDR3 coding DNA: TGTGCCAGCAGCTTAGAAGGGCATATGAACTATGGCTACACCTTC. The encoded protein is CASSLEGHMNYGYTF. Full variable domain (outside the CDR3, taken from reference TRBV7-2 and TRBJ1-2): GAGVSQSPSNKVTEKGKDVELRCDPISGHTALYWYRQSLGQGLEFLIYFQGNSAPDKSGLPSDRFSAERTGGSVSTLTIQRTQQEDSAVYLCASSLEGHMNYGYTFGSGTRLTVV.

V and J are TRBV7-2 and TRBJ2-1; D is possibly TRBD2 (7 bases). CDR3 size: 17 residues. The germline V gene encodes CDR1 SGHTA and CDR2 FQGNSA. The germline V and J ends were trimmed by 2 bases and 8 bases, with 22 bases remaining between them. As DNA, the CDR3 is TGTGCCAGCAGCTTAAGGGAGGGGGTATACAAGGTAGATGAGCAGTTCTTC. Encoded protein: CASSLREGVYKVDEQFF.